Shown below are 27 T cell receptor beta chains from a single sample sequenced in a study of cytotoxic CD8 clonotypes in ibrutinib-treated CLL. TCRdb keeps only in-frame clones here, not all; method: immunoSEQ multiplex PCR. The sample lists approximately 120,000 clones; 80% to 90% were seen once. The sample was PBMCs, taken after 24 months of ibrutinib treatment. Source of these receptors: a human donor with chronic lymphocytic leukemia.

J is TRBJ1-4 and V is TRBV18, with TRBD1 identical over 8 bases. CDR1 KGHSH and CDR2 LQKENI come from the germline V gene. The CDR3 spans 14 residues. The junction had 5 bases not matched to a gene; V was cut back by 3 bases and J by 8 bases. The CDR3 here is CASSPSGTGEKLFF. DNA for the CDR3: TGTGCCAGCTCACCTAGTGGGACAGGCGAAAAACTGTTTTTT.

The DNA of the CDR3 is TGTGCCAGTAGACACAGGGATAGGGCCGGGGAGCTGTTTTTT. Translated: CASRHRDRAGELFF. This chain connects TRBV19 to TRBJ2-2, with D tentatively TRBD1 (6 bases). The CDR3 runs to 14 residues. Deletions cut 6 bases from V and 6 bases from J, with 14 bases between. Germline V CDR1 and CDR2: LNHDA, SQIVND (reference sequence).

This clone was detected a few times. Additional DNA sequences in this sample encode the identical CDR3. This chain links TRBV4-3 with TRBJ1-1; D remains unclear. CDR3 length: 14 amino acids. Trimming stripped 1 base from V and 0 bases from J, with 6 bases between. The germline V gene encodes CDR1 LGHNA and CDR2 YSLEER. CDR3 protein: CASSQGRVNTEAFF. The CDR3 region has the DNA TGCGCCAGCAGCCAAGGGAGGGTGAACACTGAAGCTTTCTTT.

The chain is built from TRBV18 and TRBJ1-2, with 11 positions matching TRBD1. This CDR3 is 16 amino acids long. The V gene's germline CDR1 is KGHSH and CDR2 LQKENI. With V trimmed by 6 bases and J by 4 bases, 10 bases remained unmatched. In nucleotides, the CDR3 is TGTGCCAGCTCCCTCGCAGGACAGGGGGCTTCCTATGGCTACACCTTC. Amino acid sequence: CASSLAGQGASYGYTF.

The chain combines TRBV27 with TRBJ2-1; either TRBD1 or TRBD2 may supply D (6 bases each). V shed 4 bases and J shed 3 bases, with 16 bases lying between them. This CDR3 comprises 16 residues. The V gene's germline CDR1 is MNHEY and CDR2 SMNVEV (reference sequence). CDR3 residues: CASSSEPGAYYNEQFF. The CDR3 nucleotides are TGTGCCAGCAGTTCCGAACCGGGGGCCTACTACAATGAGCAGTTCTTC.

This rearrangement joins TRBV5-1 to TRBJ2-3; TRBD2 aligns across 10 bases. Losses at the gene ends were 4 bases for V and 0 bases for J; bases not matched to a gene: 2. The CDR3 has 15 amino acids. The V gene's germline CDR1 is SGHRS and CDR2 YFSETQ. CDR3 in DNA: TGCGCCAGCAGCCAAGCGGGGGGGAGCACAGATACGCAGTATTTT. Protein sequence: CASSQAGGSTDTQYF.

The rearrangement uses TRBV19 and TRBJ2-1; 8 bases fit TRBD2. J lost 9 bases, V lost 5 bases, and 6 bases had no gene match. Germline V gene lookup returns CDR1 LNHDA and CDR2 SQIVND (reference sequence). This CDR3 contains 13 residues. CDR3 amino acids: CASSPAGVVEQFF. Here the CDR3 DNA reads TGTGCCAGTAGTCCAGCGGGGGTGGTTGAGCAGTTCTTC.

The gene calls are TRBV28 and TRBJ2-5; a possible D gene is TRBD1 (6 bases). The CDR3 has 13 residues. V was cut by 8 bases and J by 0 bases, with 10 bases left in between. From germline, CDR1 is MDHEN and CDR2 SYDVKM. The CDR3 protein is CASYHRDQETQYF. DNA of the CDR3: TGTGCCAGCTACCACAGGGACCAAGAGACCCAGTACTTC.

This clone was detected only once. The chain links TRBV5-6 to TRBJ2-1; TRBD1 is a possible D gene (7 bases). Germline lookup yields CDR1 SGHDT and CDR2 YYEEEE. There are 15 residues in the CDR3. Trimming pared 3 bases from V and 2 bases from J, leaving 12 bases between. CDR3 sequence (DNA): TGTGCCAGCAGCTCACAGGGGAGGACCTACAATGAGCAGTTCTTC. Protein: CASSSQGRTYNEQFF. The variable domain in full, completed from reference TRBV5-6 and TRBJ2-1, reads DAGVTQSPTHLIKTRGQQVTLRCSPKSGHDTVSWYQQALGQGPQFIFQYYEEEERQRGNFPDRFSGHQFPNYSSELNVNALLLGDSALYLCASSSQGRTYNEQFFGPGTRLTVL.

The chain joins TRBV4-1 to TRBJ1-4; D gene uncertain. Germline-derived CDR1 and CDR2 are MGHRA and YSYEKL. Trimming cost V 1 base and J 6 bases, with 15 bases left between them. The CDR3 spans 16 residues. CDR3 sequence (DNA): TGCGCCAGCAGCCAAGCGCCCGGGAAGGTCGATGAAAAACTGTTTTTT. This codes for CASSQAPGKVDEKLFF.

The chain is built from TRBV30 and TRBJ2-5; 7 nucleotides align to TRBD2. This CDR3 has 12 residues. J gave up 7 bases and V 4 bases, and 6 bases lay outside the gene matches. Germline values: CDR1 GTSNPN, CDR2 SVGIG (reference sequence). The CDR3 here is CAWTGSGGTQYF. The CDR3 nucleotides are TGTGCCTGGACCGGGTCGGGGGGGACCCAGTACTTC.

The V gene is TRBV27, the J gene TRBJ2-6; D remains unclear. Germline CDR1 and CDR2: MNHEY and SMNVEV (reference sequence). Trimming cost V 2 bases and J 0 bases, with 5 bases left between them. The CDR3 length is 15 residues. Here the CDR3 DNA reads TGTGCCAGCAGTTTAACCCGCTCTGGGGCCAACGTCCTGACTTTC. It encodes CASSLTRSGANVLTF.

The gene calls are TRBV5-1 and TRBJ2-2; D possibly corresponds to TRBD2 (6 bases). The CDR3 sequence is 14 residues long. The germline V gene has CDR1 SGHRS and CDR2 YFSETQ. V was pared by 2 bases and J by 5 bases, with 10 bases between. The CDR3 is CASSLYRGTGELFF. CDR3 DNA sequence: TGCGCCAGCAGCTTATACCGGGGGACCGGGGAGCTGTTTTTT.

The rearrangement joins TRBV4-2 to TRBJ2-1; D may be TRBD1 (5 bases). CDR1 LGHNA and CDR2 YNFKEQ come from the germline V gene. V lost 2 bases and J 5 bases, leaving 13 bases between the germline ends. The CDR3 totals 15 residues. The CDR3 coding sequence is TGTGCCAGCAGCCAACTCTCCCAAGGGGACAATGAGCAGTTCTTC. Translated, it gives CASSQLSQGDNEQFF.

This clone was observed a few times. This rearrangement joins TRBV5-6 to TRBJ2-6; D is ambiguous. There are 17 residues in the CDR3. Germline values: CDR1 SGHDT, CDR2 YYEEEE. Deletions cut 1 base from V and 0 bases from J, with 11 bases between. CDR3 sequence (DNA): TGTGCCAGCAGCTTGTCTCGCCTTCGCTCTGGGGCCAACGTCCTGACTTTC. It yields the protein CASSLSRLRSGANVLTF.

This rearrangement joins TRBV28 to TRBJ1-4, with a possible D match to TRBD1 (5 bases). This CDR3 spans 15 amino acids. V was cut by 7 bases and J by 6 bases, with 18 bases left in between. CDR1 is MDHEN and CDR2 is SYDVKM in the germline V gene. CDR3 sequence reads: CASTHKGRGYEKLFF. The CDR3 nucleotides are TGTGCCAGCACCCACAAAGGCCGGGGGTATGAAAAACTGTTTTTT. Full variable domain (remainder filled in from reference TRBV28 and TRBJ1-4): DVKVTQSSRYLVKRTGEKVFLECVQDMDHENMFWYRQDPGLGLRLIYFSYDVKMKEKGDIPEGYSVSREKKERFSLILESASTNQTSMYLCASTHKGRGYEKLFFGSGTQLSVL.

The chain couples TRBV28 to TRBJ2-7; D unresolved. Trimming cost V 6 bases and J 4 bases, with 7 bases left between them. CDR3 length equals 11 residues. Germline-derived CDR1 and CDR2 are MDHEN and SYDVKM. CDR3 DNA sequence: TGTGCCAGCAGCCGTGAGTACGAGCAGTACTTC. Translated: CASSREYEQYF.

The chain carries TRBV5-5 and TRBJ2-7; 7 nucleotides agree with TRBD1. The germline gives CDR1 SGHKS, CDR2 YYEKEE (reference sequence). V dropped 4 bases and J dropped 2; count of bases not matched to a gene: 12. The CDR3 extends over 16 amino acids. The CDR3 bases are TGTGCCAGCAGCCCCCGCTGGCAGGGGGACACCTACGAGCAGTACTTC. It codes for CASSPRWQGDTYEQYF.

This chain links TRBV7-8 with TRBJ2-7, with a possible D match to TRBD1 (6 bases). This CDR3 contains 15 residues. Germline CDR1 is SGHVS and CDR2 is FQNEAQ. The V end was cut by 0 bases, the J end by 3 bases, with 12 bases between. The CDR3 sequence is CASSLAAGVFYEQYF. The CDR3 DNA follows: TGTGCCAGCAGCTTAGCGGCAGGGGTTTTCTACGAGCAGTACTTC.

The chain has TRBV19 and TRBJ2-2; possibly TRBD1 for D (6 bases). CDR1 is LNHDA, CDR2 SQIVND, per germline (reference sequence). Trimming stripped 9 bases from V and 4 bases from J, with 18 bases between. CDR3 length: 15 amino acids. The DNA for the CDR3 is TGTGCCAGCAGTGGGACACCCTACCGCACCGGGGAGCTGTTTTTT. Translated: CASSGTPYRTGELFF.

The chain joins TRBV7-9 to TRBJ1-3, with D possibly being TRBD1 (5 bases). Between the trimmed V and J ends, which lost 1 base and 0 bases, there was a span of 13 bases. Germline V gives CDR1 SEHNR, CDR2 FQNEAQ (reference sequence). The CDR3 loop spans 17 amino acids. CDR3 sequence reads: CASSLGGSVPSGNTIYF. The CDR3 nucleotides read TGTGCCAGCAGCTTAGGGGGCTCAGTCCCCTCTGGAAACACCATATATTTT.

The chain uses TRBV2 and TRBJ2-5; 12 bases are a match to TRBD2. Unmatched junction bases numbered 3, after V lost 6 bases and J lost 1 base. This CDR3 is 15 amino acids long. Germline V CDR1 and CDR2: SNHLY, FYNNEI. The CDR3, as DNA: TGTGCCAGCAGCCAACTAGCGGGGGGCCAAGAGACCCAGTACTTC. It is translated as CASSQLAGGQETQYF.

This chain uses TRBV18 with TRBJ1-1, with D tentatively TRBD1 (5 bases). Germline values: CDR1 KGHSH, CDR2 LQKENI. CDR3 length: 14 amino acids. Trimming left V 6 bases short and J 1 base short, with 12 bases between. Here the CDR3 DNA reads TGTGCCAGCTCTCCGACAGCGGGGAACACTGAAGCTTTCTTT. This gives the protein CASSPTAGNTEAFF.

This chain joins TRBV7-9 and TRBJ2-7; tentative D call: TRBD2 (5 bases). CDR1 is SEHNR, CDR2 FQNEAQ, per germline (reference sequence). The V end was cut by 2 bases, the J end by 6 bases, with 14 bases between. There are 14 residues in the CDR3. The CDR3 sequence: CASSLRRLEGEQYF. The CDR3 DNA sequence: TGTGCCAGCAGCTTAAGGAGGCTAGAAGGCGAGCAGTACTTC.

The rearrangement links TRBV11-3 to TRBJ2-1; TRBD1 might be the D (5 bases). Trimming left V 3 bases short and J 5 bases short, with 14 bases between. This CDR3 spans 15 amino acids. Germline V gene lookup returns CDR1 SGHNT and CDR2 YENEEA. CDR3 loop: CASSLGPQGNNEQFF. The DNA of the CDR3 is TGTGCCAGCAGCTTGGGGCCCCAGGGTAACAATGAGCAGTTCTTC.

The V call is TRBV20-1, the J call TRBJ1-2; D is perhaps TRBD1 (5 bases). CDR1 and CDR2 from the germline V gene are DFQATT and SNEGSKA (reference sequence). Trimming left V 6 bases short and J 7 bases short, with 12 bases between. The CDR3 spans 11 residues. The CDR3 protein is CSAEVGPGYTF. The CDR3 DNA reads as TGCAGTGCGGAGGTGGGGCCTGGCTACACCTTC.

The chain uses TRBV9 and TRBJ1-2; D is unresolved. In germline, CDR1 is SGDLS, CDR2 YYNGEE. Trimming pared 4 bases from V and 4 bases from J, leaving 20 bases between. This CDR3 is 16 amino acids long. The CDR3 nucleotides are TGTGCCAGCAGCAGGGCTTTTTGGACGGACGTCTATGGCTACACCTTC. Amino acid sequence: CASSRAFWTDVYGYTF.